Described below is a single TCR beta chain sequence and its context. The antigen remains undetermined. Assay used: immunoSEQ multiplex PCR; TCRdb lists only in-frame clones, some missing. This sample has approximately 76,000 clones, with 60% to 85% found just once. The data derive from a study of vaccination effects on CD4 cells after COVID-19. Notes on the study in general: No early post-infection timepoints were available in the study, which also included few convalescent patients.

Sequencing followed a ViraFEST assay step that expanded antigen-specific CD4+ T cells with viral peptide pools. Once cultured for under 11 days, the cells underwent separation to obtain CD4+ T cells. Prior SARS-CoV-2 infection was absent in the vaccine recipients, as shown by negative nucleocapsid antibodies. They grew a few million PBMC in each well, adding around 10 IU/ml IL-2 and 10 ug/ml peptides. IL-2 medium took the place of half the medium on both days 3 and 7. The receptor's source is a human donor who received a COVID-19 vaccine. The source was CD4+ T cells from PBMCs cultured with SARS-CoV-2 spike peptides, collected before COVID-19 vaccination.

CDR3 nucleotides: TGCAGCGTTGAGGGGTCCGGGCATGGCTACACCTTC. Its translation is CSVEGSGHGYTF. V usage is TRBV29-1 and J usage is TRBJ1-2; no reliable D call. Trimming removed 3 bases from V and 6 bases from J, with 11 bases in between. Germline assignment: CDR1 SQVTM and CDR2 ANQGSEA. The CDR3 contains 12 residues.